A single sample gave rise to the 23 T cell receptor beta chains below, sequenced in a study of blood T cell repertoires in COVID-19 (dated by TCRdb to about 2020). Library preparation was by the immunoSEQ multiplex PCR assay. Imported from immuneACCESS, the table was reduced by TCRdb to in-frame sequences with V and J called. These copies leave out some clones; in studies compared against another copy, an unresolved V gene accounts for under half, and the cause of the remainder is not known. In all, the sample holds fewer than 350,000 clones, and 75% to 90% of those were seen once. The ten largest clonotypes hold roughly 2.7% of the sample. Sequencing input: PBMCs or T cells enriched from blood (not recorded which). The receptors derive from a woman in her 50s who had recovered from COVID-19.

This clone has a single count. The chain carries TRBV28 and TRBJ1-2; no firm D call. The CDR3 totals 15 residues. Germline loops: CDR1 MDHEN, CDR2 SYDVKM. Trimming removed 6 bases at V and 4 bases at J, with 18 bases between. The CDR3 coding sequence is TGTGCCAGCAGGACGAGGACGCGGGGTATCTATGGCTACACCTTC. It specifies CASRTRTRGIYGYTF.

V is TRBV5-1 and J is TRBJ1-1, with D hard to call. CDR1 SGHRS and CDR2 YFSETQ come from the germline V gene. V was pared by 4 bases and J by 1 base, with 8 bases between. This CDR3 has 13 amino acids. The CDR3 reads CASSQGRNTEAFF. In nucleotides, the CDR3 is TGCGCCAGCAGCCAAGGGAGGAACACTGAAGCTTTCTTT. Full variable domain (remainder filled in from reference TRBV5-1 and TRBJ1-1): KAGVTQTPRYLIKTRGQQVTLSCSPISGHRSVSWYQQTPGQGLQFLFEYFSETQRNKGNFPGRFSGRQFSNSRSEMNVSTLELGDSALYLCASSQGRNTEAFFGQGTRLTVV.

Here the CDR3 reads CASSTGNEQFF. In DNA, the CDR3 is TGTGCCAGTAGTACGGGCAATGAGCAGTTCTTC. The rearrangement uses TRBV19 and TRBJ2-1; D call uncertain. The CDR3 is made up of 11 amino acids. The V end lost 4 bases, the J end lost 6 bases, and 4 bases lay between the germline ends. Germline CDR1 and CDR2: LNHDA and SQIVND (reference sequence). Full variable domain (outside the CDR3, taken from reference TRBV19 and TRBJ2-1): DGGITQSPKYLFRKEGQNVTLSCEQNLNHDAMYWYRQDPGQGLRLIYYSQIVNDFQKGDIAEGYSVSREKKESFPLTVTSAQKNPTAFYLCASSTGNEQFFGPGTRLTVL.

This clone was seen just once. The chain recombines TRBV18 with TRBJ1-5; D is uncertain. V was cut by 3 bases and J by 4 bases, with 10 bases left in between. Germline CDR1 and CDR2: KGHSH and LQKENI. The length of the CDR3 is 14 residues. Here the CDR3 DNA reads TGTGCCAGCTCACCGAACAGCAAAAATCAGCCCCAGCATTTT. It translates to CASSPNSKNQPQHF.

The chain couples TRBV20-1 to TRBJ2-1; D is possibly TRBD2 (5 bases). Trimming left V 3 bases short and J 8 bases short, with 11 bases between. In germline, CDR1 is DFQATT, CDR2 SNEGSKA (reference sequence). The CDR3 is 12 amino acids. CDR3 in amino acids: CSASVLAYEQFF. CDR3 sequence (DNA): TGCAGTGCTAGTGTCCTAGCCTATGAGCAGTTCTTC.

The chain employs TRBV24-1 and TRBJ1-6; TRBD1 agrees at 10 bases. Germline V CDR1 and CDR2: KGHDR, SFDVKD. CDR3 length: 20 amino acids. Germline trimming cut 8 bases from V and 5 bases from J; bases unmatched to any gene: 20. The CDR3 DNA reads as TGTGCCACCAACGTTGCCCGGGACAGGGGCACTACACGTAATAATTCACCCCTCCACTTT. Its protein is CATNVARDRGTTRNNSPLHF.

The V call is TRBV5-1, the J call TRBJ2-7; 10 nucleotides match TRBD1. The CDR3 length is 15 residues. The ends lost 2 bases at V and 4 bases at J; junction bases unmatched: 6. Germline CDR1 is SGHRS and CDR2 is YFSETQ. For the CDR3, the DNA is TGCGCCAGCAGCTTCCGGGACAGGGGAGGTTACGAGCAGTACTTC. Translation gives CASSFRDRGGYEQYF.

V and J are TRBV3-1 (or the pseudogene TRBV3-2) and TRBJ1-2; tentatively, D is TRBD1 (5 bases). Germline V gives CDR1 LGHDT, CDR2 YNNKEL (reference sequence). The CDR3 contains 15 residues. V lost 0 bases and J 2 bases, leaving 10 bases between the germline ends. DNA of the CDR3: TGTGCCAGCAGCCAAGATATCCAGGGCAACTATGGCTACACCTTC. The encoded protein is CASSQDIQGNYGYTF.

This chain joins TRBV18 and TRBJ2-5; 9 nucleotides line up with TRBD1. Trimming at V came to 5 bases and at J to 1 base, leaving 8 bases not matched to a gene. The CDR3 sequence is 16 residues long. Germline-derived CDR1 and CDR2 are KGHSH and LQKENI. This CDR3 is CASSDAGQGGQETQYF. For the CDR3, the DNA is TGTGCCAGCTCAGACGCGGGACAGGGAGGCCAAGAGACCCAGTACTTC.

V usage is TRBV9 and J usage is TRBJ2-7; possibly TRBD2 for D (6 bases). CDR3 length: 14 residues. V was shortened by 1 base and J by 6 bases, with 14 bases between the two germline ends. Per the germline V gene, CDR1 is SGDLS and CDR2 is YYNGEE. The CDR3 coding sequence is TGTGCCAGCAGCGTAACTAGCTTCGAGGCCGAGCAGTACTTC. It specifies CASSVTSFEAEQYF.

The chain combines TRBV7-2 with TRBJ2-7, with 12 bases matching TRBD2. CDR1 is SGHTA, CDR2 FQGNSA, per germline. The length of the CDR3 is 16 residues. The V segment lost 5 bases and the J segment 5 bases; nucleotides outside the gene matches: 10. Written as DNA, the CDR3 is TGTGCCAGCAGCCCCAGACTAGCGGGAGCTGCCGACGAGCAGTACTTC. Protein product: CASSPRLAGAADEQYF.

The DNA of the CDR3 is TGTGCCAGCGCGAAATTATTAACCGACAATGAGCAGTTCTTC. It codes for CASAKLLTDNEQFF. The chain recombines TRBV7-2 with TRBJ2-1; no definite D call. Germline CDR1 SGHTA, CDR2 FQGNSA. The CDR3 consists of 14 residues. The V gene lost 8 bases and the J gene lost 5 bases, with 16 bases spanning the gap. Together with reference TRBV7-2 and TRBJ2-1, the CDR3 gives the full variable domain: GAGVSQSPSNKVTEKGKDVELRCDPISGHTALYWYRQSLGQGLEFLIYFQGNSAPDKSGLPSDRFSAERTGGSVSTLTIQRTQQEDSAVYLCASAKLLTDNEQFFGPGTRLTVL.

The rearrangement joins TRBV15 to TRBJ2-7; TRBD2 might be the D (5 bases). Germline loops: CDR1 LNHNV, CDR2 YYDKDF (reference sequence). The CDR3 is 16 residues long. V was pared by 1 base and J by 5 bases, with 18 bases between. This chain's CDR3 is CATSRARLALRDEQYF. The CDR3 DNA sequence: TGTGCCACCAGCAGAGCACGGCTAGCACTTCGTGACGAGCAGTACTTC.

The rearrangement joins TRBV15 to TRBJ2-4, with a weak D call TRBD2 (7 bases). The CDR3 has 15 amino acids. V gave up 0 bases and J gave up 8 bases, with 14 bases separating them. Per the germline V gene, CDR1 is LNHNV and CDR2 is YYDKDF (reference sequence). This CDR3 reads CATSREAIGGDIQYF. CDR3 nucleotide sequence: TGTGCCACCAGCAGAGAAGCAATAGGGGGGGACATTCAGTACTTC. Complete variable domain (other parts from reference TRBV15 and TRBJ2-4): DAMVIQNPRYQVTQFGKPVTLSCSQTLNHNVMYWYQQKSSQAPKLLFHYYDKDFNNEADTPDNFQSRRPNTSFCFLDIRSPGLGDTAMYLCATSREAIGGDIQYFGAGTRLSVL.

The V call is TRBV11-2, the J call TRBJ1-1, with D possibly matching TRBD1 (5 bases). Germline V gene lookup returns CDR1 SGHAT and CDR2 FQNNGV. The CDR3 consists of 12 residues. The V end was cut by 6 bases, the J end by 5 bases, with 10 bases between. The chain's CDR3 is CASSLSGTEAFF. In nucleotides, the CDR3 is TGTGCCAGCAGTTTATCAGGGACTGAAGCTTTCTTT. The whole variable domain, filled in from reference TRBV11-2 and TRBJ1-1, reads EAGVAQSPRYKIIEKRQSVAFWCNPISGHATLYWYQQILGQGPKLLIQFQNNGVVDDSQLPKDRFSAERLKGVDSTLKIQPAKLEDSAVYLCASSLSGTEAFFGQGTRLTVV.

The CDR3 spells CASTSGRKNGELFF. In DNA, the CDR3 is TGTGCCAGCACTAGCGGGAGGAAGAACGGGGAGCTGTTTTTT. This chain connects TRBV5-4 to TRBJ2-2; 11 bases fit TRBD2. The CDR3 loop spans 14 amino acids. The junction had 5 bases not matched to a gene; V was cut back by 6 bases and J by 7 bases. Germline V lookup: CDR1 SGHNT, CDR2 YYREEE (reference sequence).

This chain connects TRBV6-4 to TRBJ2-3; maybe TRBD1 (5 bases). Between the trimmed V and J ends, which lost 6 bases and 1 base, there was a span of 23 bases. Germline assignment: CDR1 MRHNA and CDR2 SNTAGT. The CDR3 runs to 18 residues. The CDR3 region is CASRLGRLPGYGTDTQYF. The CDR3 region has the DNA TGTGCCAGCAGGCTGGGGCGGCTTCCTGGATATGGCACAGATACGCAGTATTTT.

J is TRBJ1-1 and V is TRBV6-5, with TRBD1 matching 10 bases. J gave up 3 bases and V 5 bases, and 6 bases lay outside the gene matches. Per the germline V gene, CDR1 is MNHEY and CDR2 is SVGAGI. The CDR3 is 15 residues long. DNA of the CDR3: TGTGCCAGCAGTCGAGACAGGGGGCTCGACACTGAAGCTTTCTTT. Protein product: CASSRDRGLDTEAFF.

The chain joins TRBV7-9 to TRBJ2-7; 8 bases agree with TRBD2. From germline, CDR1 is SEHNR and CDR2 FQNEAQ (reference sequence). This CDR3 spans 16 amino acids. V lost 0 bases and J lost 4; bases outside the gene matches: 8. DNA of the CDR3: TGTGCCAGCAGCTTAGCCTCCCGGGAGGGTTGGTACGAGCAGTACTTC. This sequence encodes CASSLASREGWYEQYF.

The chain carries TRBV27 and TRBJ1-1; TRBD1 might be the D (6 bases). The CDR3 has 13 residues. CDR1 and CDR2 from the germline V gene are MNHEY and SMNVEV (reference sequence). Deletions cut 4 bases from V and 3 bases from J, with 9 bases between. This CDR3 is CASSWGPYTEAFF. The CDR3 DNA sequence: TGTGCCAGCAGTTGGGGGCCCTACACTGAAGCTTTCTTT.

This sequence joins TRBV6-5 and TRBJ1-1; D is uncertain. This CDR3 is built from 15 residues. Germline V lookup: CDR1 MNHEY, CDR2 SVGAGI. The V gene lost 2 bases and the J gene lost 5 bases, with 15 bases spanning the gap. CDR3 loop: CASSYRLRGWTEAFF. CDR3 bases: TGTGCCAGCAGTTACCGCCTCCGGGGTTGGACTGAAGCTTTCTTT.

The gene calls are TRBV19 and TRBJ2-1, with 11 bases fitting TRBD2. Losses at the gene ends were 5 bases for V and 8 bases for J; bases not matched to a gene: 11. The CDR3 extends over 16 amino acids. Germline values: CDR1 LNHDA, CDR2 SQIVND (reference sequence). The CDR3 nucleotides read TGTGCCAGTAGTCAAATAGCGGGAGGGCCCTCAGATGAGCAGTTCTTC. Amino acid sequence: CASSQIAGGPSDEQFF.

This clone was seen only once. The chain joins TRBV27 to TRBJ1-1; D unclear. The CDR3 loop spans 14 amino acids. Germline V gene sequence: CDR1 MNHEY, CDR2 SMNVEV (reference sequence). Trimming shortened V by 6 bases and J by 7 bases, and 18 bases separated the two germline ends. The CDR3: CASSKAGGSREAFF. The DNA for the CDR3 is TGTGCCAGCAGCAAGGCGGGTGGGTCGCGTGAAGCTTTCTTT.